Sequencing of this T cell receptor beta chain was carried out in a study of graft-versus-host responses after intestinal transplantation. Study-wide points: There was an association between peak levels of circulating GvH clones and early post-transplant HvG declines. Among recipient marrow samples, GvH clones were found; some appeared first in ileum or blood.

A remark on this clone: Its antigen is undetermined.

Clones were read by immunoSEQ multiplex PCR, and TCRdb kept only the in-frame ones, dropping some. The sample lists around 13,000 clones, 84% occurring once. The origin of this receptor is a human patient who received an intestinal transplant, so some T cells may come from the graft donor. Sequencing used PBMCs, obtained after intestinal transplantation.

The CDR3 DNA reads as TGTGCTAGTGGGGAAGGGGACTCGCGCGAAAAACTGTTTTTT. It encodes CASGEGDSREKLFF. This chain connects TRBV12-5 to TRBJ1-4; possibly TRBD1 for D (5 bases). The CDR3 runs to 14 residues. Germline loops: CDR1 LGHNT, CDR2 FRNRAP. With 6 bases removed from V and 8 bases from J, the gap between germline ends came to 16 bases. The variable domain in full, with the rest retrieved from reference TRBV12-5 and TRBJ1-4, is DARVTQTPRHKVTEMGQEVTMRCQPILGHNTVFWYRQTMMQGLELLAYFRNRAPLDDSGMPKDRFSAEMPDATLATLKIQPSEPRDSAVYFCASGEGDSREKLFFGSGTQLSVL.